These T cell receptor beta chains were read from a single sample in a study of shared clonotypes between healthy human individuals. The protocol was immunoSEQ multiplex PCR, while the TCRdb copy is restricted to in-frame clones and leaves out a portion. The sample gives 650,000 to 700,000 clones, about 92% of which show up once; 34% is in the top ten. Sequencing was done on a sample of memory CD8+ T cells from PBMCs. The source of these receptors is a man in his late teens or twenties in good health. Some clones in this sample may be carry-over from other donors' samples. CDR3s include the opening cysteine and the closing phenylalanine or tryptophan.

>TRBV4-3
CASSQRLASEDDEQYF
>TRBV30
CAWKSPGGPYEQYF
>TRBV18
CASSPSGTLNEKLFF
>TRBV4-1
CASSQDRAGGVYEQYF
>TRBV6-5
CASSYNGQGEAFF
>TRBV27
CASSLDFGGTDTQYF
>TRBV7-9
CASSLAGTISGANVLTF
>TRBV2
CASIGTATSYEQYF
>TRBV5-6
CASSLDGGEQFF
>TRBV5-4
CASSATGGNTIYF
>TRBV27
CASSQAPYEQYF
>TRBV6-1
CASSEFRRELDTQYF
>TRBV5-4
CASSFFVRTDTQYF
>TRBV7-9
CASSSAGQGVVYGYTF
>TRBV11-1
CASSLAPSWHEQYF
>TRBV28
CASSLVAGVPNEQFF
>TRBV10-2
CALGAGDEQFF